A single sample gave rise to the 11 T cell receptor beta chains below, sequenced in a study of blood T cell repertoires in COVID-19. TCRdb keeps only in-frame clones here, not all; method: immunoSEQ multiplex PCR. Of about 100,000 clones listed, approximately 84% were seen once; the top ten hold 2% to 2.5%. What was sequenced was peripheral blood. The source is a human donor in a cohort sampled during active COVID-19.

The gene calls are TRBV9 and TRBJ2-5; 11 bases agree with TRBD2. Germline CDR1 SGDLS, CDR2 YYNGEE. The trim removed 7 bases at V and 0 bases at J, leaving 8 bases unmatched. The CDR3 totals 16 residues. The CDR3 region is CASARGLAANQETQYF. Written as DNA, the CDR3 is TGTGCCAGCGCTCGGGGACTAGCGGCCAACCAAGAGACCCAGTACTTC. Drawing the rest from reference TRBV9 and TRBJ2-5, the complete variable domain is DSGVTQTPKHLITATGQRVTLRCSPRSGDLSVYWYQQSLDQGLQFLIQYYNGEERAKGNILERFSAQQFPDLHSELNLSSLELGDSALYFCASARGLAANQETQYFGPGTRLLVL.

The rearrangement joins TRBV28 to TRBJ2-5; 14 bases match TRBD2. The CDR3 runs 15 residues. Unmatched junction bases numbered 7, after V lost 4 bases and J lost 9 bases. The germline V gene has CDR1 MDHEN and CDR2 SYDVKM. CDR3 amino acids: CASSSLTSGGAAQYF. The CDR3 DNA follows: TGTGCCAGCAGTTCTCTGACTAGCGGGGGGGCGGCCCAGTACTTC.

J is TRBJ2-2 and V is TRBV24-1, with 10 bases aligning to TRBD2. V lost 2 bases and J lost 3; bases outside the gene matches: 2. Germline values: CDR1 KGHDR, CDR2 SFDVKD. This CDR3 has 16 amino acids. The CDR3 DNA is TGTGCCACCAGTGATTGGCTAGCGGGAGACACCGGGGAGCTGTTTTTT. Its translation is CATSDWLAGDTGELFF.

The chain couples TRBV3-1 (or the pseudogene TRBV3-2) to TRBJ1-1; TRBD1 is a possible D gene (5 bases). Trimming shortened V by 1 base and J by 4 bases, and 10 bases separated the two germline ends. The CDR3 runs to 14 residues. Germline assignment: CDR1 LGHDT and CDR2 YNNKEL (reference sequence). CDR3 bases: TGTGCCAGCAGCCAAGCATGGCAGGGCACTGAAGCTTTCTTT. The encoded protein is CASSQAWQGTEAFF.

In its sample, this clone was seen once. The genes are TRBV15 and TRBJ2-4; TRBD1 matches 7 bases. The J segment lost 4 bases and the V segment lost 6 bases, leaving 9 bases of the junction unmatched. The V gene's germline CDR1 is LNHNV and CDR2 YYDKDF (reference sequence). The CDR3 has 15 residues. The CDR3 sequence: CATRGPGTAKNIQYF. DNA of the CDR3: TGTGCCACCAGGGGTCCCGGGACAGCTAAAAACATTCAGTACTTC.

The rearrangement uses TRBV30 and TRBJ2-2; 11 nucleotides agree with TRBD2. The germline CDR1 and CDR2 sequences are GTSNPN and SVGIG (reference sequence). V lost 4 bases to trimming and J lost 6 bases; unmatched junction nucleotides: 7. The CDR3 length is 15 residues. The CDR3 sequence is CAWKLAGVRAGELFF. CDR3 sequence (DNA): TGTGCCTGGAAACTAGCGGGAGTGCGTGCCGGGGAGCTGTTTTTT.

The rearrangement joins TRBV9 to TRBJ1-2, with D tentatively TRBD1 (6 bases). V was trimmed by 0 bases and J by 4 bases, leaving 7 bases between them. This CDR3 comprises 13 residues. Germline CDR1 reads SGDLS; CDR2 reads YYNGEE. The CDR3 loop reads CASSVEQGYGYTF. CDR3 DNA sequence: TGTGCCAGCAGCGTAGAACAGGGCTATGGCTACACCTTC.

The sample holds many counts of this clone. The chain joins TRBV6-5 to TRBJ2-7; 8 bases agree with TRBD1. J gave up 0 bases and V 7 bases, and 8 bases lay outside the gene matches. The V gene's germline CDR1 is MNHEY and CDR2 SVGAGI. This CDR3 has 15 residues. As DNA, the CDR3 is TGTGCCAGCACTCGAGGAGGACAGGGCTCCTACGAGCAGTACTTC. Translated: CASTRGGQGSYEQYF.

This chain joins TRBV11-2 and TRBJ1-2; perhaps TRBD1 as D (5 bases). Trimming cost V 5 bases and J 7 bases, with 11 bases left between them. This CDR3 has 12 amino acids. CDR1 and CDR2 from the germline V gene are SGHAT and FQNNGV. In DNA form, the CDR3 reads TGTGCCAGCAGCCCATCAGGGATTGGCTACACCTTC. Translating it yields CASSPSGIGYTF.

The chain joins TRBV5-1 to TRBJ2-5; the match to TRBD2 covers 10 bases. This CDR3 comprises 15 residues. V lost 4 bases to trimming and J lost 5 bases; unmatched junction nucleotides: 8. The germline CDR1 and CDR2 sequences are SGHRS and YFSETQ. The CDR3 nucleotides read TGCGCCAGCAGCGTGCCACTAGCGGGAAGGGAGACCCAGTACTTC. Its translation: CASSVPLAGRETQYF.

This clone appeared a single time. The chain uses TRBV3-1 (or the pseudogene TRBV3-2) and TRBJ1-1; D remains ambiguous. In germline, CDR1 is LGHDT, CDR2 YNNKEL (reference sequence). Trimming stripped 0 bases from V and 4 bases from J, with 18 bases between. This CDR3 is 17 amino acids long. CDR3 in DNA: TGTGCCAGCAGCCAAGATTCAGACGTCGGACTACTCACTGAAGCTTTCTTT. It codes for CASSQDSDVGLLTEAFF.